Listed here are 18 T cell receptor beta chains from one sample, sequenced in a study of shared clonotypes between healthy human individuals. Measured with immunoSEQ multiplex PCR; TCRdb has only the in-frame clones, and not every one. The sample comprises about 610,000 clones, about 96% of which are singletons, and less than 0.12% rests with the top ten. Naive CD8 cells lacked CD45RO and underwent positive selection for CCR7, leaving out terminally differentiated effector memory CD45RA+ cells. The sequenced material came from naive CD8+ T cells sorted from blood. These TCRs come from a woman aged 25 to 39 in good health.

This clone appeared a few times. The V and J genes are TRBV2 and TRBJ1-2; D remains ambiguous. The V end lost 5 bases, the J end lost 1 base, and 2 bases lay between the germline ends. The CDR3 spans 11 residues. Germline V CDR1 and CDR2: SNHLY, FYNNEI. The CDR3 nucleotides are TGTGCCAGCAGTAGTAACTATGGCTACACCTTC. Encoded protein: CASSSNYGYTF.

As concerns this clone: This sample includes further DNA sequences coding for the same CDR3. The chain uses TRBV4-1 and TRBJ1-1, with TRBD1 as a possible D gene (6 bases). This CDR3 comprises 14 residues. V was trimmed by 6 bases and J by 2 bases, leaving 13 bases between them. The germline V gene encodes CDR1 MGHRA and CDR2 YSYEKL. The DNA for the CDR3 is TGCGCCAGCAGTCCGGGACAACTTAACACTGAAGCTTTCTTT. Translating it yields CASSPGQLNTEAFF.

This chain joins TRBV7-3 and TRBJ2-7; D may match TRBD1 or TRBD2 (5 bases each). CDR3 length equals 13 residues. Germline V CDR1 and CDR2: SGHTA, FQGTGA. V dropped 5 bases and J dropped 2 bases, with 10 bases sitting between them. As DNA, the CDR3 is TGTGCCAGCAGCCTCGGGGCTCCCTACGAGCAGTACTTC. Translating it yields CASSLGAPYEQYF.

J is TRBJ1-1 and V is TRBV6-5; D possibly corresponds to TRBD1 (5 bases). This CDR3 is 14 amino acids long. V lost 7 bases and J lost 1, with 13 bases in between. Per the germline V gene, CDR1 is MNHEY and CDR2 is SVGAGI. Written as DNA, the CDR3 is TGTGCCAGCACCACGACAGAGAGGAACACTGAAGCTTTCTTT. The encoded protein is CASTTTERNTEAFF.

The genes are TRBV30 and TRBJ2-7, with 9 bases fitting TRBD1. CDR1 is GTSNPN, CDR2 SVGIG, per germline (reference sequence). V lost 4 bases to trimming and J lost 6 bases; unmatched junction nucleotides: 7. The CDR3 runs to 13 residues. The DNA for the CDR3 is TGTGCCTGGATGGTGGACAGGGGAAGCGAGCAGTACTTC. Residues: CAWMVDRGSEQYF.

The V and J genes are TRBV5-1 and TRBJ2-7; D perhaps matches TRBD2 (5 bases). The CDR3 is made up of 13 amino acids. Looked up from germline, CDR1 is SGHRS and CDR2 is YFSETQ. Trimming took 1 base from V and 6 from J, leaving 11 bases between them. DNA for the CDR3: TGCGCCAGCAGCTTGCCCGGACTGGGCGAGCAGTACTTC. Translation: CASSLPGLGEQYF.

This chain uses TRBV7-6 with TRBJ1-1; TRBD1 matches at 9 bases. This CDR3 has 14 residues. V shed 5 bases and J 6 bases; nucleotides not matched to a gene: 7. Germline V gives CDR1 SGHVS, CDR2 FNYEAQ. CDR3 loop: CASSLRDRDPEAFF. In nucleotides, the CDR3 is TGTGCCAGCAGCCTCCGGGACAGGGACCCTGAAGCTTTCTTT.

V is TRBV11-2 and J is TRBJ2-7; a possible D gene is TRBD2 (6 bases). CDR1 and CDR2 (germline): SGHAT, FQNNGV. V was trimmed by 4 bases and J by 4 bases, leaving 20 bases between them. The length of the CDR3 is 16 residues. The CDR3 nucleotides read TGTGCCAGCAGCTCGACCCGGGCGACTAGGTGGTACGAGCAGTACTTC. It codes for CASSSTRATRWYEQYF. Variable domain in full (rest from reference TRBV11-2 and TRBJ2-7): EAGVAQSPRYKIIEKRQSVAFWCNPISGHATLYWYQQILGQGPKLLIQFQNNGVVDDSQLPKDRFSAERLKGVDSTLKIQPAKLEDSAVYLCASSSTRATRWYEQYFGPGTRLTVT.

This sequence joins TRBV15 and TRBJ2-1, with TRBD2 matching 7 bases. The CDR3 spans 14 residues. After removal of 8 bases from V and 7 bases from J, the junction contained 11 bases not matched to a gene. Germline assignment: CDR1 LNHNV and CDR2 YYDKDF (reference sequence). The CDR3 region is CATSPGRALNEQFF. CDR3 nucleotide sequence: TGTGCCACCTCTCCGGGGAGGGCCCTGAATGAGCAGTTCTTC.

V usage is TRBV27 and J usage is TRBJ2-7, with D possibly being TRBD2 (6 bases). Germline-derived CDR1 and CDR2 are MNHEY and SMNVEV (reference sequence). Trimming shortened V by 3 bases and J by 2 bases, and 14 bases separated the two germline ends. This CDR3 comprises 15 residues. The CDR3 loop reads CASSLAGNIPYEQYF. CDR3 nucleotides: TGTGCCAGCAGTTTGGCGGGAAATATTCCCTACGAGCAGTACTTC.

The CDR3 region has the DNA TGCGCCAGCAGCCAAGAAGGTAGCAGGGGAGGGACCGGGGAGCTGTTTTTT. Protein: CASSQEGSRGGTGELFF. The chain combines TRBV4-1 with TRBJ2-2; D may be TRBD2 (7 bases). Per germline, CDR1 MGHRA and CDR2 YSYEKL. This CDR3 has 17 residues. The V and J ends lost 0 bases and 5 bases respectively, with 16 bases between them.

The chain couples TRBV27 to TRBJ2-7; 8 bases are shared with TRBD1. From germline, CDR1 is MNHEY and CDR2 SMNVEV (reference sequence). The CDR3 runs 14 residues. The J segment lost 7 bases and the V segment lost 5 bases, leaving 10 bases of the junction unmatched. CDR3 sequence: CASSQMDRAGEQYF. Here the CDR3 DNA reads TGTGCCAGCAGTCAGATGGACAGGGCGGGGGAGCAGTACTTC.

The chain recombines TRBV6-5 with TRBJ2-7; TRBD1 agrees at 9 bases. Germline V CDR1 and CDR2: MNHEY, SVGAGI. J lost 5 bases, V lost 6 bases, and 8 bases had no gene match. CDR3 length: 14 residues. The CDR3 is CASRTGTGSDEQYF. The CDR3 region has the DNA TGTGCCAGCAGGACCGGGACAGGGAGCGACGAGCAGTACTTC.

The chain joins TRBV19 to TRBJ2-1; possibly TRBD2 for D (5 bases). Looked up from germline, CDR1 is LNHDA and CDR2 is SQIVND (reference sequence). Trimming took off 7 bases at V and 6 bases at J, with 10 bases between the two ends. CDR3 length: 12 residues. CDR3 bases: TGTGCCAGTAAGAGGGTTCCCAATGAGCAGTTCTTC. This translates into CASKRVPNEQFF.

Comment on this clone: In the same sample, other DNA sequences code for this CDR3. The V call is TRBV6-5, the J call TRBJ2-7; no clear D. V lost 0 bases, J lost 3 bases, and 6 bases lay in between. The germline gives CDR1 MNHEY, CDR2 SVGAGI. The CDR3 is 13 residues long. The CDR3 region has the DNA TGTGCCAGCAGTTACTCAGCTGGCTACGAGCAGTACTTC. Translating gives CASSYSAGYEQYF.

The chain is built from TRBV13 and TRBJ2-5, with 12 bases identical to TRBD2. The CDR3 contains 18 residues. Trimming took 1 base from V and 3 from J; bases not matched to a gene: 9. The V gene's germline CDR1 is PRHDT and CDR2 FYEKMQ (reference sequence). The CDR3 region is CASSLVQASGRGKETQYF. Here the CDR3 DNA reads TGTGCCAGCAGCTTAGTTCAAGCTAGCGGGAGGGGGAAAGAGACCCAGTACTTC.

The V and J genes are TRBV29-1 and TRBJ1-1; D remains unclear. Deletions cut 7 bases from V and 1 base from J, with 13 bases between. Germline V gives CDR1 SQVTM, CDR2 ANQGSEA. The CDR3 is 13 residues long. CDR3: CSGRPDGNTEAFF. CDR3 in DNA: TGCAGCGGACGGCCAGATGGGAACACTGAAGCTTTCTTT.

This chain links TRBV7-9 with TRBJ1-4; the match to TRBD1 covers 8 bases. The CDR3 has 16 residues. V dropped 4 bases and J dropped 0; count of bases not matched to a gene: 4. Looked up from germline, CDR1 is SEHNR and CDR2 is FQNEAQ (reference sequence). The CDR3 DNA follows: TGTGCCAGCAGCTCGGACAGGGAATCAACTAATGAAAAACTGTTTTTT. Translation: CASSSDRESTNEKLFF.